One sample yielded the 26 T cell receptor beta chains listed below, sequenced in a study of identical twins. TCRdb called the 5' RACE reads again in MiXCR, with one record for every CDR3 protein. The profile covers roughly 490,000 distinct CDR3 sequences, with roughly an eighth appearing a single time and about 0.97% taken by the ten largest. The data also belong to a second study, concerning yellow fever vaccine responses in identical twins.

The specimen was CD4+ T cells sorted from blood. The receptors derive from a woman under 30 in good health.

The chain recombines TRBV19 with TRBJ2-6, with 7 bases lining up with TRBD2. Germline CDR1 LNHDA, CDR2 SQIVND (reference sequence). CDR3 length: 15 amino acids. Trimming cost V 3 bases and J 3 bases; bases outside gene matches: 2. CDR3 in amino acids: CASSIPSGGANVLTF. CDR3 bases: TGTGCCAGTAGTATCCCTAGCGGTGGGGCCAACGTCCTGACTTTC. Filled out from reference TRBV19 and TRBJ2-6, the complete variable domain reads DGGITQSPKYLFRKEGQNVTLSCEQNLNHDAMYWYRQDPGQGLRLIYYSQIVNDFQKGDIAEGYSVSREKKESFPLTVTSAQKNPTAFYLCASSIPSGGANVLTFGAGSRLTVL.

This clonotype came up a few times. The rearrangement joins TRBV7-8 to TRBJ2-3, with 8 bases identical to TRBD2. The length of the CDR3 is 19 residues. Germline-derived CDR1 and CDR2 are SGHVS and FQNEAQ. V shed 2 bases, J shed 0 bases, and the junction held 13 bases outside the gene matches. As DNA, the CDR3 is TGTGCCAGCAGCTTAAACCCTTCGTACGGGGGGGCTAGCACAGATACGCAGTATTTT. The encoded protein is CASSLNPSYGGASTDTQYF.

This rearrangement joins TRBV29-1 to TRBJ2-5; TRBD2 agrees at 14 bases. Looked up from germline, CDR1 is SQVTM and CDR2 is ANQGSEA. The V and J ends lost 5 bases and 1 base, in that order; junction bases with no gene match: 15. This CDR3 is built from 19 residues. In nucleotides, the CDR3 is TGCAGCGTTTGGCCAACCGGGGGACTAGCGGGGGCCTTCCAAGAGACCCAGTACTTC. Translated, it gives CSVWPTGGLAGAFQETQYF.

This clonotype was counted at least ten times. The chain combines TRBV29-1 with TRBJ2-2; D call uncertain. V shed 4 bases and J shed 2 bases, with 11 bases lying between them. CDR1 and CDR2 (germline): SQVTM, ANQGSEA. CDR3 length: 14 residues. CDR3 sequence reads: CSVVGSRNTGELFF. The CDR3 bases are TGCAGCGTTGTTGGTAGCAGAAACACCGGGGAGCTGTTTTTT.

CDR3 amino acids: CASSPVGQGIWETQYF. CDR3 coding DNA: TGTGCCAGCTCACCAGTCGGACAGGGGATTTGGGAGACCCAGTACTTC. This chain joins TRBV18 and TRBJ2-5; 9 bases map to TRBD1. This CDR3 is 16 amino acids long. Germline V gives CDR1 KGHSH, CDR2 LQKENI. Trimming removed 2 bases from V and 5 bases from J; junction bases left unmatched: 9.

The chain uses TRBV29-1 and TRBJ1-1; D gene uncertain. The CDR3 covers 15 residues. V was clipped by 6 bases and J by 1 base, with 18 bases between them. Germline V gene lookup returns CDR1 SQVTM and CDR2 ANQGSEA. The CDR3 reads CSVETLWTGNTEAFF. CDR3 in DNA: TGCAGCGTCGAGACCTTATGGACGGGGAACACTGAAGCTTTCTTT.

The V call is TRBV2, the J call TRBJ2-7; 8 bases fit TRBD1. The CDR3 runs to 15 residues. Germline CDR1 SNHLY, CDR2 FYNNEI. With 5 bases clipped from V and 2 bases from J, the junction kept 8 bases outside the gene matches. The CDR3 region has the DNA TGTGCCAGCAGTACCCAGGGGGCAGCTACCTACGAGCAGTACTTC. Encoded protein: CASSTQGAATYEQYF.

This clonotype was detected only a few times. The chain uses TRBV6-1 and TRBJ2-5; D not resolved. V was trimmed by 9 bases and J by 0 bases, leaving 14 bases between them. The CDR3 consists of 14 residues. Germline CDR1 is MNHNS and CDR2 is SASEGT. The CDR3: CARTRPDNQETQYF. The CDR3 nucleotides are TGTGCCAGAACCCGACCCGATAACCAAGAGACCCAGTACTTC.

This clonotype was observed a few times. The CDR3 reads CASSHFDRAYETQYF. CDR3 coding DNA: TGTGCCAGCAGCCATTTTGACAGGGCTTATGAGACCCAGTACTTC. The genes are TRBV3-1 and TRBJ2-5, with 7 nucleotides matching TRBD1. V lost 3 bases and J lost 5; bases outside the gene matches: 9. CDR3 length equals 15 residues. Germline V CDR1 and CDR2: LGHDT, YNNKEL (reference sequence).

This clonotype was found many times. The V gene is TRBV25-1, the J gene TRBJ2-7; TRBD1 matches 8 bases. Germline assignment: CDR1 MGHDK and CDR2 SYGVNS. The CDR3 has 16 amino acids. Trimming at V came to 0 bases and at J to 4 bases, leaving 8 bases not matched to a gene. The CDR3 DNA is TGTGCCAGCAGTGAATATCGTCCAGGGGGCGGATACGAGCAGTACTTC. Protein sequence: CASSEYRPGGGYEQYF.

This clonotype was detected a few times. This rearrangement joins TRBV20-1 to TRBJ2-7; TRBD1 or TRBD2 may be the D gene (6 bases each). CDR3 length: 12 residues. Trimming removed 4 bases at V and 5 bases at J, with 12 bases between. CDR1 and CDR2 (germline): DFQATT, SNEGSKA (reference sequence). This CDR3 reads CSATRGLDEQYF. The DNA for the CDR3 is TGCAGTGCTACCCGGGGGCTCGACGAGCAGTACTTC.

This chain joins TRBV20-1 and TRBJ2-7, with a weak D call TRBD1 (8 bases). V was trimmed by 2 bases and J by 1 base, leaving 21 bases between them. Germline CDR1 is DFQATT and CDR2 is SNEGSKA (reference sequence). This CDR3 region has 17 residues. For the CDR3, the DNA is TGCAGTGCTAGACAGGGGGCTCGTGGCGGGAGATCCTACGAGCAGTACTTC. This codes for CSARQGARGGRSYEQYF.

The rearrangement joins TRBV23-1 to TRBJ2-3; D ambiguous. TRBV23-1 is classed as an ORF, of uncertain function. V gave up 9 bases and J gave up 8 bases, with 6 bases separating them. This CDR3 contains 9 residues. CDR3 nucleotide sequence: TGCGCCAGTGGTTTTACGCAGTATTTT. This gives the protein CASGFTQYF.

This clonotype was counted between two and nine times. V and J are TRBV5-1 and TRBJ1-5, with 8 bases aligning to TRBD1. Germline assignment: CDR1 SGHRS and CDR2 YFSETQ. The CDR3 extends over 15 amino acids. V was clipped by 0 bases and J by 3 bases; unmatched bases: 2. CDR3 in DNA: TGCGCCAGCAGCTTGGGGCAGGGGGCCAATCAGCCCCAGCATTTT. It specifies CASSLGQGANQPQHF. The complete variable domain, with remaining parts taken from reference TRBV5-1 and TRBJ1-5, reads KAGVTQTPRYLIKTRGQQVTLSCSPISGHRSVSWYQQTPGQGLQFLFEYFSETQRNKGNFPGRFSGRQFSNSRSEMNVSTLELGDSALYLCASSLGQGANQPQHFGDGTRLSIL.

The CDR3 sequence: CASYNEGGDYEQYF. The CDR3 region has the DNA TGCGCCAGCTATAATGAGGGGGGAGACTACGAGCAGTACTTC. J is TRBJ2-7 and V is TRBV5-1; either TRBD1 or TRBD2 may supply D (6 bases each). The germline V gene encodes CDR1 SGHRS and CDR2 YFSETQ. Trimming removed 7 bases at V and 3 bases at J, with 17 bases between. The CDR3 has 14 residues.

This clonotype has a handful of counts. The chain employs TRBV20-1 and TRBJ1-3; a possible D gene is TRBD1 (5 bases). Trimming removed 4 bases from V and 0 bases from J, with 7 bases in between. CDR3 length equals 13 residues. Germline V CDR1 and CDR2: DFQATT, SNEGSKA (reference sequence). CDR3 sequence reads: CSATQGSGNTIYF. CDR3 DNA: TGCAGTGCTACTCAGGGCTCTGGAAACACCATATATTTT.

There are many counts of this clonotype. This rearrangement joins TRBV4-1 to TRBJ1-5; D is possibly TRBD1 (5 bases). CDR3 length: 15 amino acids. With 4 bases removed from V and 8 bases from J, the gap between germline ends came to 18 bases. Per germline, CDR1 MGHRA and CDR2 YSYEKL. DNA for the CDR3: TGCGCCAGCAGCCTACGCGGGACCCCCGAAGAGCCCCAGCATTTT. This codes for CASSLRGTPEEPQHF.

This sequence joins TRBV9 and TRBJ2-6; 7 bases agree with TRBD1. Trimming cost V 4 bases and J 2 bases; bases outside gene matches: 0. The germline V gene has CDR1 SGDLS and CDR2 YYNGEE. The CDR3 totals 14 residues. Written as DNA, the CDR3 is TGTGCCAGCAGCACAGGGGCTGGGGCCAACGTCCTGACTTTC. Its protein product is CASSTGAGANVLTF.

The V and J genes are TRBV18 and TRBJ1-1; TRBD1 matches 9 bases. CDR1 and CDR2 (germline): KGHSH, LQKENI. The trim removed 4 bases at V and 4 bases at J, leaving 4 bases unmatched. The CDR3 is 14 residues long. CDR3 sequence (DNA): TGTGCCAGCTCACAGGGACAGGGTCCCACTGAAGCTTTCTTT. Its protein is CASSQGQGPTEAFF.

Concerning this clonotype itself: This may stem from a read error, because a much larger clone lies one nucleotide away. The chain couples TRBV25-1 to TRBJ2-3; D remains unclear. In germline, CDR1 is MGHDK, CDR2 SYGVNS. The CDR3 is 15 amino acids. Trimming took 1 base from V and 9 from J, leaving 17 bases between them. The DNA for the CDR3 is TGTGCCAGCAGTGAATTGGAAGGGTTCGGCGAAACGCAGTATTTT. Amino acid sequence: CASSELEGFGETQYF.

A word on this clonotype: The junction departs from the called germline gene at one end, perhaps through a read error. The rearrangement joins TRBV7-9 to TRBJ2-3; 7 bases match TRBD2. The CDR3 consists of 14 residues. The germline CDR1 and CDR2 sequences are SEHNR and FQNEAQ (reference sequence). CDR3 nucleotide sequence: TGTGCCAGCGGCTTGACTAGCACCACAGATACGCAGTATTTT. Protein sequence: CASGLTSTTDTQYF.

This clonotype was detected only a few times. CDR3 in DNA: TGTGCCAGCAGCTTCTTTCGGAACACTGAAGCTTTCTTT. It codes for CASSFFRNTEAFF. V gene TRBV5-6 combines with J gene TRBJ1-1, with no clear D. This CDR3 region has 13 residues. Trimming pared 2 bases from V and 1 base from J, leaving 6 bases between. Germline V lookup: CDR1 SGHDT, CDR2 YYEEEE.

DNA for the CDR3: TGTGCCAGCAGTAGCGGGAGGGAGAACCATGAGCAGTTCTTC. Its translation is CASSSGRENHEQFF. The chain uses TRBV6-2 or TRBV6-3 and TRBJ2-1; 10 bases line up with TRBD2. Germline V lookup: CDR1 MNHEY, CDR2 SVGEGT. The junction had 6 bases not matched to a gene; V was cut back by 5 bases and J by 8 bases. This CDR3 is 14 amino acids long.

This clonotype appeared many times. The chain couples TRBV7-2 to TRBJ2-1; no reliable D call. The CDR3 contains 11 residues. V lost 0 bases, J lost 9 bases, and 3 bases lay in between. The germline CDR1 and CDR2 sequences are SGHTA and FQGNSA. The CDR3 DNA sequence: TGTGCCAGCAGCTTAGCATCTGAGCAGTTCTTC. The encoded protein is CASSLASEQFF.

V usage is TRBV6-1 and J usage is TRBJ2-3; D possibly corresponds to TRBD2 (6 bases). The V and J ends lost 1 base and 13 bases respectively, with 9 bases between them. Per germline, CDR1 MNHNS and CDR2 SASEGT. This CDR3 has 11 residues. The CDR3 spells CASSEEWGEYF. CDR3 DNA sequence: TGTGCCAGCAGTGAAGAGTGGGGGGAGTATTTT.

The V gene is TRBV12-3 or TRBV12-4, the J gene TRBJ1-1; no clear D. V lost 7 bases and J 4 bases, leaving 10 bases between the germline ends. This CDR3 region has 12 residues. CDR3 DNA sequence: TGTGCCAGCACCCCTCGACTCACTGAAGCTTTCTTT. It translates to CASTPRLTEAFF.